This T cell receptor (beta chain) was sequenced in a study of cytomegalovirus exposure and HLA in healthy donors. The PCR had 60 Vbeta and 13 Jbeta primers. Assay used: immunoSEQ multiplex PCR; TCRdb lists only in-frame clones, some missing. Here the sample spans roughly 150,000 clones, 75% to 80% being singletons. The clonotype comes from a woman between 40 and 50 years old in good health and CMV-seropositive. Sample: PBMCs.

CDR3: CASSMGQMYGANVLTF. Written as DNA, the CDR3 is TGTGCCAGTAGTATGGGGCAGATGTACGGGGCCAACGTCCTGACTTTC. This chain uses TRBV19 with TRBJ2-6; weak D call: TRBD1 (5 bases). CDR3 length equals 16 residues. CDR1 is LNHDA and CDR2 is SQIVND in the germline V gene (reference sequence). V shed 3 bases and J shed 4 bases, with 13 bases lying between them.